This TCR beta chain comes out of a study of a mutant IDH1 vaccine in newly diagnosed glioma. At the level of the study: Vaccines were begun 4-6 weeks after radiotherapy alone, or with temozolomide cycles. Most patients had received both radiotherapy and temozolomide, the prior options being radiotherapy, temozolomide, or both. Whole-study results and caveats: Of the patients, about 95% had vaccine-induced immune responses.

Profiled with immunoSEQ multiplex PCR; TCRdb holds only in-frame clones, not every one. Here the sample spans 20,000 to 25,000 clones, roughly 90% being singletons. This clone was detected only a few times. What it binds is not known. The sample's time point: week 11, during vaccination. In the vaccine, a single dose held 300 ug of the mutant IDH1 20-mer peptide, along with topical imiquimod. The receptor comes from a woman aged 40 to 55 with glioma. Sequenced here: PBMCs, sampled from a glioma patient whose treatment included an IDH1 peptide vaccine.

CDR3 in amino acids: CASSLSGTVAFF. The CDR3 DNA reads as TGTGCCAGCAGCTTATCCGGGACTGTCGCTTTCTTT. The J gene is TRBJ1-1, the V gene TRBV7-9, with D possibly TRBD1 on 5 matching bases. V lost 2 bases, J lost 11 bases, and 12 bases lay in between. The CDR3 has 12 residues. Germline lookup yields CDR1 SEHNR and CDR2 FQNEAQ (reference sequence).